These 15 T cell receptor beta chains were sequenced from one sample in a study of response to subunit inactivated influenza vaccine. TCRdb redid the calling of the RT-PCR reads with MiXCR, one entry per CDR3 protein. The data hold 500,000 to 700,000 distinct CDR3 sequences, with under 30% observed a single time. The data were also submitted as part of a second study, on T cells expressing NK-cell markers. This second study says: Generation of TCR beta cDNA was performed by 5'RACE template switching incorporating UMIs.

The source material was CD4+ T cells sorted from PBMCs, sampled about 12 days after vaccination. All receptors come from a man in his forties or fifties who received an inactivated influenza vaccine.

This clonotype was observed a few times. The rearrangement joins TRBV2 to TRBJ2-2; tentatively, D is TRBD1 (6 bases). V lost 8 bases, J lost 0 bases, and 13 bases lay in between. From germline, CDR1 is SNHLY and CDR2 FYNNEI. The CDR3 totals 15 residues. The DNA for the CDR3 is TGTGCCAGCCAGTCCGGGACATCGAACACCGGGGAGCTGTTTTTT. Amino acids: CASQSGTSNTGELFF.

The V gene is TRBV6-1, the J gene TRBJ2-7; perhaps D is TRBD1 or TRBD2 (6 bases each). The V gene's germline CDR1 is MNHNS and CDR2 SASEGT. Between the trimmed V and J ends, which lost 3 bases and 4 bases, there was a span of 10 bases. The CDR3 loop spans 13 amino acids. CDR3 protein: CASSEGGSYEQYF. The CDR3 nucleotides read TGTGCCAGCAGTGAGGGGGGCTCGTACGAGCAGTACTTC.

This clonotype appeared a few times. V gene TRBV27 combines with J gene TRBJ2-1, with 9 bases fitting TRBD2. Trimming removed 2 bases from V and 6 bases from J; junction bases left unmatched: 14. The CDR3 is 18 residues long. Germline CDR1 MNHEY, CDR2 SMNVEV (reference sequence). The CDR3 DNA reads as TGTGCCAGCAGTTTAATTAATCGGGGGACTAGCCTCGGCAATGAGCAGTTCTTC. As protein: CASSLINRGTSLGNEQFF.

This clonotype appeared many times. J is TRBJ1-2 and V is TRBV12-3 or TRBV12-4, with D possibly matching TRBD1 (5 bases). The CDR3 runs 14 residues. V lost 8 bases to trimming and J lost 4 bases, with 17 bases between them. This CDR3 reads CASGTLREGYGYTF. CDR3 DNA: TGTGCCAGCGGAACTCTCAGGGAAGGCTATGGCTACACCTTC.

This clonotype showed up many times. The J gene is TRBJ2-7, the V gene TRBV5-6, with 8 bases that match TRBD2. The CDR3 spans 13 residues. Germline V gives CDR1 SGHDT, CDR2 YYEEEE. V lost 4 bases to trimming and J lost 4 bases; unmatched junction nucleotides: 4. CDR3: CASSNRGGYEQYF. CDR3 nucleotide sequence: TGTGCCAGCAGCAACCGGGGGGGTTACGAGCAGTACTTC.

This clonotype was observed a handful of times. V and J are TRBV7-8 and TRBJ2-1; 8 nucleotides match TRBD2. Germline CDR1 and CDR2: SGHVS and FQNEAQ. The CDR3 consists of 16 residues. The trim removed 5 bases at V and 8 bases at J, leaving 14 bases unmatched. The CDR3 spells CASSVNSGITSDEQFF. The CDR3, as DNA: TGTGCCAGCAGCGTTAATAGCGGGATCACCTCGGATGAGCAGTTCTTC.

In this sample, this clonotype turned up many times. V gene TRBV3-1 combines with J gene TRBJ2-4; D remains unclear. The CDR3 is 11 residues long. The germline gives CDR1 LGHDT, CDR2 YNNKEL (reference sequence). V dropped 2 bases and J dropped 9 bases, with 5 bases sitting between them. The CDR3 DNA reads TGTGCCAGCAGCCAATACAGCATTCAGTACTTC. This sequence encodes CASSQYSIQYF.

In its sample, this clonotype was seen a few times. The gene calls are TRBV11-2 and TRBJ1-3; possible D gene TRBD1, 6 bases. V lost 2 bases, J lost 1 base, and 18 bases lay in between. The CDR3 totals 18 residues. The germline gives CDR1 SGHAT, CDR2 FQNNGV. The chain's CDR3 is CASSLLPLQGRSGNTIYF. For the CDR3, the DNA is TGTGCCAGCAGCTTACTACCTCTACAGGGAAGATCTGGAAACACCATATATTTT.

J is TRBJ2-1 and V is TRBV24-1; either TRBD1 or TRBD2 may supply D (5 bases each). The CDR3 runs to 15 residues. Trimming stripped 1 base from V and 3 bases from J, with 9 bases between. The germline V gene has CDR1 KGHDR and CDR2 SFDVKD. CDR3 sequence reads: CATSDFGADYNEQFF. CDR3 coding DNA: TGTGCCACCAGTGATTTCGGGGCGGACTACAATGAGCAGTTCTTC.

The chain couples TRBV2 to TRBJ1-6; D is possibly TRBD1 (5 bases). The CDR3 has 15 residues. The V gene lost 4 bases and the J gene lost 13 bases, with 20 bases spanning the gap. The V gene's germline CDR1 is SNHLY and CDR2 FYNNEI. CDR3 DNA: TGTGCCAGCAGTGTCAGGCAGGGCCCTTCCCTCCCCCTCCACTTT. It is translated as CASSVRQGPSLPLHF. Filled out from reference TRBV2 and TRBJ1-6, the complete variable domain reads EPEVTQTPSHQVTQMGQEVILRCVPISNHLYFYWYRQILGQKVEFLVSFYNNEISEKSEIFDDQFSVERPDGSNFTLKIRSTKLEDSAMYFCASSVRQGPSLPLHFGNGTRLTVT.

This clonotype was counted only a few times. J is TRBJ2-7 and V is TRBV5-6; possible D gene TRBD2, 8 bases. V gave up 3 bases and J gave up 2 bases, with 15 bases separating them. The CDR3 is 15 amino acids. Germline CDR1 is SGHDT and CDR2 is YYEEEE. The CDR3, as DNA: TGTGCCAGCAGCTCGGGAGGGACAGCAACCTACGAGCAGTACTTC. This translates into CASSSGGTATYEQYF.

CDR3 in amino acids: CASSSSGTEPMRYTF. In DNA, the CDR3 is TGCGCCAGCAGCTCCTCCGGGACAGAGCCGATGAGGTACACCTTC. The chain carries TRBV5-1 and TRBJ1-2; 7 bases fit TRBD1. V gave up 3 bases and J gave up 11 bases; unmatched junction bases: 16. From germline, CDR1 is SGHRS and CDR2 YFSETQ. The CDR3 sequence is 15 residues long.

This clonotype was counted only a few times. The chain is built from TRBV7-9 and TRBJ2-5, with TRBD1 identical over 7 bases. The V and J ends lost 7 bases and 3 bases, in that order; junction bases with no gene match: 8. Germline V gives CDR1 SEHNR, CDR2 FQNEAQ (reference sequence). There are 14 residues in the CDR3. The chain's CDR3 is CASTAAGTEETQYF. Here the CDR3 DNA reads TGTGCCAGCACCGCCGCCGGGACAGAAGAGACCCAGTACTTC.

This chain connects TRBV6-1 to TRBJ2-3; weak D call: TRBD1 (6 bases). Germline CDR1 reads MNHNS; CDR2 reads SASEGT. Trimming took 4 bases from V and 3 from J, leaving 11 bases between them. This CDR3 is built from 14 residues. CDR3 protein: CASSVTGRTDTQYF. In nucleotides, the CDR3 is TGTGCCAGCAGTGTTACAGGGAGAACAGATACGCAGTATTTT.

The sample holds a few counts of this clonotype. The genes are TRBV5-1 and TRBJ2-5; 15 nucleotides align to TRBD2. CDR3 length: 16 amino acids. Germline CDR1 and CDR2: SGHRS and YFSETQ. V trimming: 4 bases; J trimming: 9 bases; junction bases outside the gene matches: 10. Written as DNA, the CDR3 is TGCGCCAGCAGCCCGGCCGGACTAGCGGGGGGGACGTCCCAGTACTTC. As protein: CASSPAGLAGGTSQYF.